This T cell receptor beta chain was profiled in a study of cytomegalovirus exposure and HLA in healthy donors. Broader study findings: Reportedly, cytomegalovirus status was diagnosed with high sensitivity and specificity. Some TCR beta chains (roughly 160 of them) were listed as cytomegalovirus-associated.

Only in-frame clones appear in the TCRdb table, and some are missing; sequencing was by immunoSEQ multiplex PCR. The sample has around 52,000 clones, just over 90% seen once. As for this clone: Its specificity is not known.

V dropped 7 bases and J dropped 4; count of bases not matched to a gene: 3. Germline CDR1 reads ENHRY; CDR2 reads SYGVKD. The CDR3 is 13 residues long. This clonotype was sampled from a young woman in good health and CMV-seronegative. The sequencing input was PBMCs. The J gene is TRBJ2-3, the V gene TRBV10-3, with 9 bases fitting TRBD2. The CDR3 region has the DNA TGTGCCATCAATGCGGGAGGGCCAGATACGCAGTATTTT. Translation gives CAINAGGPDTQYF.